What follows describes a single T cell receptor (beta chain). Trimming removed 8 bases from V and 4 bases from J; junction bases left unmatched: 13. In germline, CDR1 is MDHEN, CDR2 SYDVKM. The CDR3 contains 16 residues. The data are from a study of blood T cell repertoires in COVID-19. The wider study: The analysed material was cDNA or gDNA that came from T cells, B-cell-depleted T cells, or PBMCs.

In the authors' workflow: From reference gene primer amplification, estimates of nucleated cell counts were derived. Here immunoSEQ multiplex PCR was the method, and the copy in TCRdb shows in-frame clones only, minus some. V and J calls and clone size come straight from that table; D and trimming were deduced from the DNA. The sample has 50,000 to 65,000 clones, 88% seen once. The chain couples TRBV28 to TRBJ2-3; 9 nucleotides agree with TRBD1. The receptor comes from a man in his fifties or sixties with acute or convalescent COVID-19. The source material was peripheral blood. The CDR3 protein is CASPPLVTGGPDTQYF. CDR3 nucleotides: TGTGCCAGCCCCCCCCTAGTTACAGGGGGCCCAGATACGCAGTATTTT.